This T cell receptor beta chain was profiled in a study of T cell responses to AZD1222 COVID-19 vaccine. Turning to the study itself: Pooling was applied to second doses at about 4 or about 12 weeks. Study-level results: Spike-specific TCR breadth and depth grew following two AZD1222 doses. In a largely white British group with more females than males, clonal diversity was possibly underestimated. The study reported that nearly half of spike-specific TCRs target unmutated variant regions.

Trimming cost V 6 bases and J 0 bases; bases outside gene matches: 5. Germline assignment: CDR1 MNHEY and CDR2 SMNVEV (reference sequence). The CDR3 runs 15 residues. A note on this clone: Antigen: not known.

This table comes from immunoSEQ multiplex PCR, and its TCRdb copy is limited to in-frame clones, with some not included. The data contain around 200,000 clones, approximately 91% of them seen just once; the ten biggest clones take up approximately 0.97%. The sample consisted of peripheral blood, taken on day 0 of AZD1222 vaccination. The receptor was isolated from an adult in good health. V and J are TRBV27 and TRBJ1-1; 9 bases fit TRBD1. This CDR3 is CASSVDRGMNTEAFF. The CDR3, as DNA: TGTGCCAGCAGCGTAGACAGGGGGATGAACACTGAAGCTTTCTTT.